The rows below give T cell receptor beta chains drawn from one sample of a study of beta chain features in type 1 diabetes. Here immunoSEQ multiplex PCR was the method, and the copy in TCRdb shows in-frame clones only, minus some. The sample records under 400,000 clones, about 20% being singletons. Sequenced input: naive CD4+ T cells from blood. These TCRs come from a woman under 30 in good health. Both conserved end residues are part of each CDR3. Each record gives: J gene, D gene, clone size, V gene, CDR3 DNA, CDR3 protein. The D gene is left open where the match is weak. Rows may omit the clone size; those that give it use once, few, many or a size class.

TRBJ2-1 TRBD2 NA TRBV7-2 TGTGCCAGCAGCTTAAGCGGGGGGGCTAACAATGAGCAGTTCTTC CASSLSGGANNEQFF
TRBJ2-7 NA few TRBV18 TGTGCCAGCTCACAGGGGGAAACCTACGAGCAGTACTTC CASSQGETYEQYF
TRBJ2-5 NA few TRBV27 TGTGCCAGCAGTTTATCCCGGGGTGAGACCCAGTACTTC CASSLSRGETQYF
TRBJ1-1 NA few TRBV7-8 TGTGCCAGCAGCTTGGGACAACCCCTGAACACTGAAGCTTTCTTT CASSLGQPLNTEAFF
TRBJ2-5 NA NA TRBV7-9 TGTGCCAGCAGCCCCAACCTACTGGAGACCCAGTACTTC CASSPNLLETQYF
TRBJ2-5 TRBD1 NA TRBV9 TGTGCCAGCAGCGTAGAAGGGGGCGAGACCCAGTACTTC CASSVEGGETQYF
TRBJ1-2 NA NA TRBV5-4 TGTGCCAGCAGCTTGGACAGTAACTATGGCTACACCTTC CASSLDSNYGYTF
TRBJ1-1 NA NA TRBV4-1 TGCGCCAGCAGCCTATGGGGGGTGAACACTGAAGCTTTCTTT CASSLWGVNTEAFF
TRBJ1-5 NA few TRBV4-2 TGTGCCAGCAGCCAAGACAGGGGTCAGCCCCAGCATTTT CASSQDRGQPQHF
TRBJ2-2 TRBD2 NA TRBV7-9 TGTGCCAGCAGCCAGGAGGGACTAGCGACGGGCGGGGAGCTGTTTTTT CASSQEGLATGGELFF
TRBJ2-3 TRBD2 few TRBV7-2 TGTGCCAGCAGCCCACCAGGCGGGGGGTATACAGATACGCAGTATTTT CASSPPGGGYTDTQYF
TRBJ2-7 TRBD2 few TRBV14 TGTGCCAGCAGCCAGTCGCCGGGACTAGCGGGGGGCCGCACGTCCTACGAGCAGTACTTC CASSQSPGLAGGRTSYEQYF
TRBJ2-3 TRBD2 NA TRBV9 TGTGCCAGCAGCGCAAGACTAGCGCTCTCAGATACGCAGTATTTT CASSARLALSDTQYF
TRBJ2-7 TRBD1 NA TRBV18 TGTGCCAGCTCACCGAATCAAGGGGGCCACGAGCAGTACTTC CASSPNQGGHEQYF
TRBJ2-1 NA few TRBV12-2 TGTGCAAGTCGCTTAGAGCTAGTCTATGAGCAGTTCTTC CASRLELVYEQFF
TRBJ2-7 NA NA TRBV30 TGTGCCTGGAGTGCCGGGCAGGGTTCTAGCGAGCAGTACTTC CAWSAGQGSSEQYF
TRBJ1-1 NA NA TRBV5-6 TGTGCCAGCAGCTTGGCAGGGGTGGGCACTGAAGCTTTCTTT CASSLAGVGTEAFF
TRBJ2-6 TRBD2 few TRBV30 TGTGCCTGGAGGGGACTAGCGGGAGGCATGGCTGGGGCCAACGTCCTGACTTTC CAWRGLAGGMAGANVLTF
TRBJ2-2 NA NA TRBV5-1 TGCGCCAGCAGCTTGGAGGGCGGGACCGGGGAGCTGTTTTTT CASSLEGGTGELFF
TRBJ2-4 TRBD1 NA TRBV4-1 TGCGCCAGCAGCCAACCGGGACAGGGCGGTAGGGCCAAAAACATTCAGTACTTC CASSQPGQGGRAKNIQYF
TRBJ2-1 NA NA TRBV2 TGTGCCAGCAGTACCGGGAGCCCCTCCTACAATGAGCAGTTCTTC CASSTGSPSYNEQFF
TRBJ1-1 TRBD1 NA TRBV30 TGTGCCTGCGATCCGACAGGGGTGAACACTGAAGCTTTCTTT CACDPTGVNTEAFF
TRBJ2-3 TRBD1 NA TRBV4-3 TGCGCCAGCAGCCAAGAAGTGGGACAGGGGGCAAGGGCAGATACGCAGTATTTT CASSQEVGQGARADTQYF
TRBJ1-5 TRBD1 few TRBV2 TGTGCCAGCAGTGATTGGACAGGGGGTACACAGCCCCAGCATTTT CASSDWTGGTQPQHF
TRBJ2-7 TRBD2 NA TRBV11-2 TGTGCCAGCAGCTTATTAATAGGGACTAGCGGCCTCTACGAGCAGTACTTC CASSLLIGTSGLYEQYF
TRBJ1-2 TRBD1 NA TRBV6-5 TGTGCCAGCAGTCCGACAGGGCACTATGGCTACACCTTC CASSPTGHYGYTF
TRBJ1-2 NA few TRBV7-2 TGTGCCAGCAGCAAGGACAGAAACTATGGCTACACCTTC CASSKDRNYGYTF